The present T cell receptor beta chain was sequenced within a study of long-term antiretroviral therapy in people with HIV. With 3 bases clipped from V and 4 bases from J, the junction kept 3 bases outside the gene matches. This CDR3 is built from 14 residues. The germline V gene encodes CDR1 MGHRA and CDR2 YSYEKL. The immunoSEQ assay was v3.0, run at survey level. Repertoires were generated with immunoSEQ multiplex PCR, while TCRdb's copy carries only in-frame clones and drops some. The table includes 35,000 to 45,000 clones, 75% to 90% detected once. People in the study who had HIV all got their treatment in the United States.

The sequence was collected from a man aged 18 to 30 with HIV. Sequenced material: unsorted PBMCs, taken 1 year after starting antiretroviral therapy. This chain links TRBV4-1 with TRBJ1-1; TRBD1 agrees at 9 bases. The CDR3 region is CASSHQTGGTEAFF. DNA for the CDR3: TGCGCCAGCAGCCATCAGACAGGGGGCACTGAAGCTTTCTTT.